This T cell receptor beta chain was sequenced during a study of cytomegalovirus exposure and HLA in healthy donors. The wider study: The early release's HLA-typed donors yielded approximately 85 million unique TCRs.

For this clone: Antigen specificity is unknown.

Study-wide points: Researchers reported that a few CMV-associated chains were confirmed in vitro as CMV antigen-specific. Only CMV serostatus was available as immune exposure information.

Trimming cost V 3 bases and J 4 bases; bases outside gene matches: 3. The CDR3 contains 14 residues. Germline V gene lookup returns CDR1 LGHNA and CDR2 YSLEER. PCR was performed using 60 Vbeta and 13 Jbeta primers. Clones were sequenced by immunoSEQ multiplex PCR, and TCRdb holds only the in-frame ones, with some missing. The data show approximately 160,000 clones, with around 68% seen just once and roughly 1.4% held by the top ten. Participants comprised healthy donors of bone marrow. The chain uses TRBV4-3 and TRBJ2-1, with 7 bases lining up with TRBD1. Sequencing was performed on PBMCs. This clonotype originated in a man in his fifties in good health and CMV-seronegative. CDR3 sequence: CASSHSGQYNEQFF. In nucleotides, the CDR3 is TGCGCCAGCAGCCACTCGGGACAGTACAATGAGCAGTTCTTC.